The next 4 T cell receptor beta chains were all read from a single sample in a study of T cells after yellow fever vaccination. TCRdb re-called the 5' RACE reads through MiXCR, storing one row per CDR3 protein. The table includes about 400,000 distinct CDR3 sequences, under 14% detected once. The material was PBMCs, obtained on the day of the first yellow fever vaccination. Receptor source: a man younger than 35 who received the YFV17D yellow fever vaccine.

This clonotype was counted a few times. The chain links TRBV3-1 to TRBJ2-2, with D tentatively TRBD2 (6 bases). The V gene lost 4 bases and the J gene lost 5 bases, with 14 bases spanning the gap. There are 15 residues in the CDR3. From germline, CDR1 is LGHDT and CDR2 YNNKEL (reference sequence). CDR3 amino acids: CASSRGHLATGELFF. For the CDR3, the DNA is TGTGCCAGCAGCCGTGGGCATCTAGCGACCGGGGAGCTGTTTTTT.

This clonotype was seen only a few times. The genes are TRBV20-1 and TRBJ2-3; unclear D gene. This CDR3 comprises 14 residues. The V end lost 6 bases, the J end lost 7 bases, and 20 bases lay between the germline ends. The germline V gene has CDR1 DFQATT and CDR2 SNEGSKA (reference sequence). CDR3 loop: CSALTQFLVNTQYF. The CDR3 bases are TGCAGTGCACTGACACAGTTTCTTGTGAATACGCAGTATTTT.

This clonotype was detected a few times. CDR3 region: CATGSGGSYNEQFF. CDR3 sequence (DNA): TGTGCCACCGGTTCTGGCGGCTCCTACAATGAGCAGTTCTTC. The V call is TRBV24-1, the J call TRBJ2-1, with D unclear. The CDR3 covers 14 residues. V lost 9 bases to trimming and J lost 0 bases, with 11 bases between them. The germline gives CDR1 KGHDR, CDR2 SFDVKD.

The CDR3 here is CASSFQDYGYTF. DNA for the CDR3: TGTGCCAGCAGCTTTCAGGACTATGGCTACACCTTC. This rearrangement joins TRBV5-5 to TRBJ1-2; no definite D call. CDR1 and CDR2 from the germline V gene are SGHKS and YYEKEE (reference sequence). CDR3 length equals 12 residues. Deletions cut 2 bases from V and 3 bases from J, with 5 bases between.